This T cell receptor beta chain was recovered during a study of blood T cell repertoires in COVID-19. Whole-study context: From T cells, B-cell-depleted T cells, or PBMCs came the material, which was cDNA or gDNA.

Researchers sorted participants into cohorts using their self-reported clinical history. Germline-derived CDR1 and CDR2 are KGHSH and LQKENI. The germline V and J ends were trimmed by 4 bases and 0 bases, with 12 bases remaining between them. The CDR3 consists of 15 residues. Method: immunoSEQ multiplex PCR; TCRdb's copy keeps in-frame clones and lacks some. The sample lists about 200,000 clones; 86% were seen once. The rearrangement links TRBV18 to TRBJ1-1; possible D gene TRBD1, 5 bases. The sequencing sample was made of PBMCs or T cells enriched from blood (not recorded which). This clonotype was obtained from a woman in her thirties or forties in a cohort exposed to, infected with or recovered from COVID-19 (not recorded which). The CDR3 DNA reads TGTGCCAGCTCACGGGGTACAGGCCTGAACACTGAAGCTTTCTTT. This sequence encodes CASSRGTGLNTEAFF. The entire variable domain, with the rest obtained from reference TRBV18 and TRBJ1-1, is as follows: NAGVMQNPRHLVRRRGQEARLRCSPMKGHSHVYWYRQLPEEGLKFMVYLQKENIIDESGMPKERFSAEFPKEGPSILRIQQVVRGDSAAYFCASSRGTGLNTEAFFGQGTRLTVV.